The rows below give T cell receptor beta chains drawn from one sample of a study of a mutant IDH1 vaccine in newly diagnosed glioma. What these receptors recognize is not known. The protocol was immunoSEQ multiplex PCR, while the TCRdb copy is restricted to in-frame clones and leaves out a portion. This table holds around 41,000 clones, around 89% found once. The sequences come from PBMCs, collected from a glioma patient whose treatment included an IDH1 peptide vaccine. Receptors were obtained from a man in his forties or fifties with glioma. The CDR3 runs from the conserved cysteine through the conserved F or W. Clone size is given for some rows only: seen once, a few or many times, or a class if the clone is expanded.

j_gene | v_gene | abundance | CDR3aa
TRBJ2-1 | TRBV5-1 | once | CASSLELAGADEQFF
TRBJ1-4 | TRBV10-3 | . | CAISEGQGNEKLFF
TRBJ2-5 | TRBV7-6 | . | CASSSGQLQETQYF
TRBJ1-4 | TRBV4-1 | . | CASSLGHTTNEKLFF
TRBJ1-2 | TRBV7-8 | once | CASSFRIRDTYGYTF
TRBJ1-2 | TRBV7-3 | . | CASSSYGNTAIGGYTF
TRBJ1-6 | TRBV5-6 | few | CASSLGPRGYSNSPLHF
TRBJ2-5 | TRBV11-1 | few | CASSSEGLGDWETQYF
TRBJ2-7 | TRBV6-6 | . | CASSSGTGAHEQYF
TRBJ1-2 | TRBV7-9 | . | CASSFPMGEGEYTF
TRBJ2-1 | TRBV5-1 | . | CASSPPGQEQFF
TRBJ2-1 | TRBV4-3 | . | CASSQGWQDNEQFF
TRBJ2-5 | TRBV2 | . | CASSVAGEETQYF
TRBJ2-3 | TRBV9 | . | CASSVELLDTQYF
TRBJ2-1 | TRBV5-4 | . | CASSGPDRGAYNEQFF
TRBJ1-4 | TRBV10-1 | . | CASQENRGSGEKLFF
TRBJ1-1 | TRBV5-1 | . | CASSLGSVGPGPSHPEAFF
TRBJ2-5 | TRBV18 | . | CASSPPGTQETQYF
TRBJ1-4 | TRBV19 | once | CASMETGVAEKLFF
TRBJ2-6 | TRBV7-2 | . | CASSRGVSSGANVLTF
TRBJ1-2 | TRBV15 | . | CATRKTGRNGYTF
TRBJ1-2 | TRBV7-2 | . | CASSLEVSSYGYTF
TRBJ2-3 | TRBV5-1 | . | CASKSGSTDTQYF
TRBJ2-5 | TRBV7-2 | . | CASSPGTSVQRYF
TRBJ2-7 | TRBV28 | once | CASSLGQGPYEQYF
TRBJ1-4 | TRBV2 | . | CASSENRPTNEKLFF
TRBJ2-7 | TRBV7-9 | . | CASSIGFGAGEQYF
TRBJ2-7 | TRBV2 | . | CASGAGSQIYEQYF
TRBJ1-2 | TRBV6-6 | . | CASSRSNYGYTF
TRBJ2-5 | TRBV29-1 | . | CSVESREGWETQYF
TRBJ1-6 | TRBV7-2 | . | CASSSTANRALHSPLHF